This TCR beta chain was profiled in a study of metastatic and nonmetastatic thyroid tumors. TCRdb re-called the PCR reads through MiXCR. This sample yields about 33,000 clones, of which over 15% are seen a single time; roughly 12% belongs to the top ten. All patients were untreated before thyroid surgery. The CDR3 totals 15 residues. Per the germline V gene, CDR1 is SGHRS and CDR2 is YFSETQ. V dropped 4 bases and J dropped 2 bases, with 16 bases sitting between them. This clone was seen at least ten times. This chain joins TRBV5-1 and TRBJ2-7; weak D call: TRBD2 (6 bases). The TCR was taken from a male donor with papillary thyroid cancer or a benign thyroid nodule (not recorded which). Some clones in this sample may be carry-over from other donors' samples. Sequencing was done on a sample of blood. In DNA, the CDR3 is TGCGCCAGCAGCCCAGGGAGGAACCCTACCTACGAGCAGTACTTC. It encodes CASSPGRNPTYEQYF.